The 24 T cell receptor beta chains presented below share a single source sample, sequenced in a study of blood T cell repertoires in COVID-19. Sequencing used immunoSEQ multiplex PCR; TCRdb keeps in-frame clones, though not all of them. The table has about 200,000 clones, roughly 88% seen once; the top ten hold 15% to 20%. The sample comprised peripheral blood. The receptors were gathered from a man aged 45-60 years with COVID-19, enrolled during active disease.

The rearrangement links TRBV6-5 to TRBJ1-4, with unresolved D. V gave up 6 bases and J gave up 5 bases, with 13 bases separating them. Germline assignment: CDR1 MNHEY and CDR2 SVGAGI. The CDR3 consists of 14 residues. Written as DNA, the CDR3 is TGTGCCAGCAGCTCCGGGATCCAAAATGAAAAACTGTTTTTT. It is translated as CASSSGIQNEKLFF.

V and J are TRBV5-1 and TRBJ2-3; D is unresolved. The CDR3 is made up of 14 amino acids. V lost 1 base and J lost 2, with 8 bases in between. The germline CDR1 and CDR2 sequences are SGHRS and YFSETQ. The CDR3 DNA reads as TGCGCCAGCAGCTTGCCACAGCCCACAGATACGCAGTATTTT. Amino acid sequence: CASSLPQPTDTQYF.

The chain employs TRBV7-6 and TRBJ2-7; 9 bases are a match to TRBD2. The germline V gene encodes CDR1 SGHVS and CDR2 FNYEAQ. J gave up 0 bases and V 2 bases, and 2 bases lay outside the gene matches. This CDR3 comprises 15 residues. CDR3 loop: CASSLSSGSSYEQYF. CDR3 in DNA: TGTGCCAGCAGCTTAAGTAGCGGGAGCTCCTACGAGCAGTACTTC.

This clone was picked up one time. The chain recombines TRBV28 with TRBJ1-4, with TRBD1 matching over 7 bases. Germline lookup yields CDR1 MDHEN and CDR2 SYDVKM. The J segment lost 2 bases and the V segment lost 2 bases, leaving 2 bases of the junction unmatched. The CDR3 totals 15 residues. CDR3 sequence (DNA): TGTGCCAGCAGTTTACAACAGGGGACTAATGAAAAACTGTTTTTT. Its translation is CASSLQQGTNEKLFF.

This rearrangement joins TRBV5-5 to TRBJ1-1; tentative D call: TRBD1 (5 bases). V lost 1 base and J lost 4, with 11 bases in between. The CDR3 runs to 14 residues. Looked up from germline, CDR1 is SGHKS and CDR2 is YYEKEE (reference sequence). The CDR3 sequence is CASSLNGRGTEAFF. The DNA for the CDR3 is TGTGCCAGCAGCTTGAATGGAAGGGGCACTGAAGCTTTCTTT.

The chain carries TRBV7-2 and TRBJ1-4, with 7 positions matching TRBD1. Per the germline V gene, CDR1 is SGHTA and CDR2 is FQGNSA. With V trimmed by 2 bases and J by 4 bases, 10 bases remained unmatched. This CDR3 is 17 amino acids long. The CDR3 protein is CASSLYRGTDSNEKLFF. CDR3 bases: TGTGCCAGCAGCTTATATCGCGGGACAGACAGTAATGAAAAACTGTTTTTT.

V gene TRBV11-3 combines with J gene TRBJ2-7; 7 bases are shared with TRBD2. CDR3 size: 13 residues. Per germline, CDR1 SGHNT and CDR2 YENEEA. With 2 bases clipped from V and 5 bases from J, the junction kept 3 bases outside the gene matches. The CDR3 bases are TGTGCCAGCAGCTTACGGGGAGGGAACGAGCAGTACTTC. Its protein is CASSLRGGNEQYF.

This chain connects TRBV5-1 to TRBJ1-1; D is unresolved. CDR1 and CDR2 from the germline V gene are SGHRS and YFSETQ. With 4 bases removed from V and 2 bases from J, the gap between germline ends came to 12 bases. The CDR3 has 14 residues. CDR3 coding DNA: TGCGCCAGCAGCCAACTTTATGAAAACACTGAAGCTTTCTTT. Translating it yields CASSQLYENTEAFF.

This CDR3 is CASSQVTGADEQFF. CDR3 nucleotide sequence: TGCGCCAGCAGCCAAGTTACAGGGGCGGATGAGCAGTTCTTC. The V gene is TRBV4-3, the J gene TRBJ2-1, with 7 bases matching TRBD1. CDR3 length: 14 residues. Germline-derived CDR1 and CDR2 are LGHNA and YSLEER. The J segment lost 8 bases and the V segment lost 1 base, leaving 5 bases of the junction unmatched.

The chain couples TRBV21-1 to TRBJ2-1; the table gives TRBD2 as D, unverified against the DNA. TRBV21-1 is a listed pseudogene. There are 16 residues in the CDR3. The CDR3 protein is CASRGTSGTSYNEQFF. CDR3 bases: TGTGCCAGCAGAGGGACTAGCGGGACCTCCTACAATGAGCAGTTCTTC.

The chain recombines TRBV4-1 with TRBJ1-5; the D is unclear. V was trimmed by 0 bases and J by 4 bases, leaving 13 bases between them. CDR3 size: 16 residues. The germline CDR1 and CDR2 sequences are MGHRA and YSYEKL. CDR3 residues: CASSQDPGPTNQPQHF. CDR3 bases: TGCGCCAGCAGCCAAGATCCAGGCCCGACGAATCAGCCCCAGCATTTT.

The genes are TRBV28 and TRBJ1-2; 8 positions match TRBD1. J was trimmed by 2 bases and V by 3 bases; bases with no gene match: 8. The CDR3 is 16 residues long. Germline V gene data show CDR1 as MDHEN and CDR2 as SYDVKM. DNA for the CDR3: TGTGCCAGCAGTTTCATACAGGGGGGGGTCAACTATGGCTACACCTTC. This translates into CASSFIQGGVNYGYTF.

J is TRBJ1-1 and V is TRBV29-1, with D possibly being TRBD1 (6 bases). The germline gives CDR1 SQVTM, CDR2 ANQGSEA. This CDR3 contains 13 residues. Trimming pared 6 bases from V and 4 bases from J, leaving 15 bases between. CDR3 DNA sequence: TGCAGCGTGGCTGGACAGATTTCCACTGAAGCTTTCTTT. This gives the protein CSVAGQISTEAFF.

This clone appeared once. The chain employs TRBV2 and TRBJ1-5; unclear D gene. With 4 bases removed from V and 1 base from J, the gap between germline ends came to 5 bases. The CDR3 contains 13 residues. Germline CDR1 reads SNHLY; CDR2 reads FYNNEI. CDR3 sequence (DNA): TGTGCCAGCAGTGTGCGAAGCAATCAGCCCCAGCATTTT. Translation gives CASSVRSNQPQHF.

This chain connects TRBV28 to TRBJ2-7; 9 positions agree with TRBD1. This CDR3 has 17 amino acids. Germline values: CDR1 MDHEN, CDR2 SYDVKM. The V gene end was trimmed by 6 bases and the J gene end by 3 bases; junction bases not matched to a gene: 15. In DNA, the CDR3 is TGTGCCAGCAGCAGCCCCAACGTCGGGACAGGGATCTACGAGCAGTACTTC. It translates to CASSSPNVGTGIYEQYF.

The chain couples TRBV9 to TRBJ2-2; 11 bases fit TRBD2. Unmatched junction bases numbered 4, after V lost 3 bases and J lost 6 bases. The CDR3 has 15 residues. Germline V gene lookup returns CDR1 SGDLS and CDR2 YYNGEE. The CDR3 coding sequence is TGTGCCAGCAGCGGGACTAGCGGGTTGCCCGGGGAGCTGTTTTTT. Translating it yields CASSGTSGLPGELFF.

The V and J genes are TRBV2 and TRBJ1-4; 7 bases match TRBD1. V gave up 6 bases and J gave up 0 bases; unmatched junction bases: 4. Germline V gene sequence: CDR1 SNHLY, CDR2 FYNNEI. The CDR3 contains 15 residues. CDR3 in amino acids: CASRRDRATNEKLFF. CDR3 nucleotide sequence: TGTGCCAGCAGGAGGGACAGAGCAACTAATGAAAAACTGTTTTTT.

Comments on this clone: Its ends do not fully match the called genes, so a read error is possible. The chain employs TRBV6-5 and TRBJ1-4; no definite D call. CDR3 length: 15 residues. Per the germline V gene, CDR1 is MNHEY and CDR2 is SVGAGI. CDR3 nucleotides: TGTGCCAGCAGATACTCGGCACCTACTAATGAAAAACTGTTTTTT. Amino acids: CASRYSAPTNEKLFF.

The V gene is TRBV18, the J gene TRBJ1-2, with D possibly being TRBD1 (6 bases). V dropped 2 bases and J dropped 5 bases, with 21 bases sitting between them. The CDR3 loop spans 17 amino acids. Germline-derived CDR1 and CDR2 are KGHSH and LQKENI. CDR3 amino acids: CASSPANTGRTRYGYTF. The CDR3, as DNA: TGTGCCAGCTCACCAGCCAACACAGGGCGTACTCGGTATGGCTACACCTTC.

There are many counts of this clone. Different DNA sequences within this sample yield the same CDR3. The V gene is TRBV5-1, the J gene TRBJ2-7, with D possibly being TRBD1 (6 bases). The V gene's germline CDR1 is SGHRS and CDR2 YFSETQ. The V end lost 0 bases, the J end lost 3 bases, and 7 bases lay between the germline ends. The CDR3 loop spans 13 amino acids. DNA for the CDR3: TGCGCCAGCAGCTTGGAACAGGGCTACGAGCAGTACTTC. Its translation: CASSLEQGYEQYF.

This chain connects TRBV7-2 to TRBJ1-1; D is unresolved. The germline CDR1 and CDR2 sequences are SGHTA and FQGNSA. CDR3 length: 13 residues. V was cut by 2 bases and J by 5 bases, with 9 bases left in between. The CDR3 DNA reads as TGTGCCAGCAGCTTACAGAGAGGGACTGAAGCTTTCTTT. Translating it yields CASSLQRGTEAFF. Full variable domain (outside the CDR3, taken from reference TRBV7-2 and TRBJ1-1): GAGVSQSPSNKVTEKGKDVELRCDPISGHTALYWYRQSLGQGLEFLIYFQGNSAPDKSGLPSDRFSAERTGGSVSTLTIQRTQQEDSAVYLCASSLQRGTEAFFGQGTRLTVV.

This clone was detected once. The rearrangement links TRBV9 to TRBJ2-7, with D possibly TRBD1 on 5 matching bases. V shed 4 bases and J shed 7 bases, with 12 bases lying between them. CDR1 is SGDLS, CDR2 YYNGEE, per germline. CDR3 length equals 12 residues. CDR3 protein: CASSPGNREQYF. The CDR3 DNA sequence: TGTGCCAGCAGCCCAGGGAACCGAGAGCAGTACTTC.

The chain joins TRBV9 to TRBJ2-3; D is uncertain. This CDR3 has 14 residues. Germline V gene sequence: CDR1 SGDLS, CDR2 YYNGEE. V was trimmed by 0 bases and J by 0 bases, leaving 5 bases between them. As DNA, the CDR3 is TGTGCCAGCAGCGTAGGTCCTAGCACAGATACGCAGTATTTT. Protein sequence: CASSVGPSTDTQYF.

This chain links TRBV5-5 with TRBJ2-1, with D possibly being TRBD1 (5 bases). Germline CDR1 is SGHKS and CDR2 is YYEKEE (reference sequence). This CDR3 contains 18 residues. Trimming left V 1 base short and J 3 bases short, with 20 bases between. The CDR3, as DNA: TGTGCCAGCAGCTTGTCTAGTGGTTGGGGTCAGGGCTACAATGAGCAGTTCTTC. Residues: CASSLSSGWGQGYNEQFF.